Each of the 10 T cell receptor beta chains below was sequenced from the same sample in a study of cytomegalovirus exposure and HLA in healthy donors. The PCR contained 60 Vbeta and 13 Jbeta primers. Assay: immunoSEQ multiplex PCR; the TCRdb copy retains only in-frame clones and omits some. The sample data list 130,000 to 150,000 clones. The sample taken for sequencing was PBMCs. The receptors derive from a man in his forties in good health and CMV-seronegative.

CDR3 residues: CASSPRTGREYEQYF. The CDR3 DNA follows: TGTGCCAGCTCACCCAGGACAGGGCGAGAATACGAGCAGTACTTC. The chain links TRBV18 to TRBJ2-7, with 8 bases aligning to TRBD1. The CDR3 loop spans 15 amino acids. V lost 3 bases and J lost 4; bases outside the gene matches: 8. Germline assignment: CDR1 KGHSH and CDR2 LQKENI.

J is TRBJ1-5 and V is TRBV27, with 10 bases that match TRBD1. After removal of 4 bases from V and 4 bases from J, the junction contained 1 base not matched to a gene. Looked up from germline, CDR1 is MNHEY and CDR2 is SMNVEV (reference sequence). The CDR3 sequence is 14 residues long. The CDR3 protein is CASSWGQGNQPQHF. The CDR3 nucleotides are TGTGCCAGCAGTTGGGGACAGGGGAATCAGCCCCAGCATTTT.

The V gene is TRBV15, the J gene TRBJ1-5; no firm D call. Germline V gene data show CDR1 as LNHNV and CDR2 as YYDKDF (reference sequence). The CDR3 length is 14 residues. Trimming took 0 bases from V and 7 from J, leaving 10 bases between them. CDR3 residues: CATSREVVGQPQHF. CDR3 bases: TGTGCCACCAGCAGAGAGGTCGTCGGGCAGCCCCAGCATTTT.

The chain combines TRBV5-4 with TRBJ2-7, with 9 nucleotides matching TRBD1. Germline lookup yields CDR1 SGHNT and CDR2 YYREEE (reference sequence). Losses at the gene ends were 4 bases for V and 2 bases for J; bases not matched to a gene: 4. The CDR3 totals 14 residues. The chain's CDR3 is CASSNRDRAYEQYF. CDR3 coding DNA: TGTGCCAGCAGCAACCGGGACAGGGCCTACGAGCAGTACTTC.

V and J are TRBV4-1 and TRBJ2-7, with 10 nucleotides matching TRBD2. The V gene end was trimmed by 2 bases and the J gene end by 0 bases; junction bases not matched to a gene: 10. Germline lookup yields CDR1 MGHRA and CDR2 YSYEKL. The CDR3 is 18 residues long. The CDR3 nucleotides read TGCGCCAGCAGCCAAACTCCCTTAAGGACTAGCGGCTCCTACGAGCAGTACTTC. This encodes CASSQTPLRTSGSYEQYF.

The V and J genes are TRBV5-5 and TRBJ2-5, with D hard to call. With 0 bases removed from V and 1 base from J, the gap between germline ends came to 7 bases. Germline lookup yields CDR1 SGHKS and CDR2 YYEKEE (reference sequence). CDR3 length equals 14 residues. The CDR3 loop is CASSLEPLQETQYF. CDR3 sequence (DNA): TGTGCCAGCAGCTTGGAGCCCCTCCAAGAGACCCAGTACTTC.

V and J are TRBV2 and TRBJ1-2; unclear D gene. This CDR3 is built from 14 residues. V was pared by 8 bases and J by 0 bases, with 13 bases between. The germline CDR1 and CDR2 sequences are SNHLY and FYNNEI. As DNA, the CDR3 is TGTGCCAGCCTGAAAAGTGCTACTAACTATGGCTACACCTTC. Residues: CASLKSATNYGYTF.

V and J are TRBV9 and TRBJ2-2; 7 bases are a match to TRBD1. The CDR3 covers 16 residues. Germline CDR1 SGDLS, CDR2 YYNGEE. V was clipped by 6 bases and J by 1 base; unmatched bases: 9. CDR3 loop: CASIRGTELNTGELFF. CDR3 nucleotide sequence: TGTGCCAGCATCAGAGGGACAGAGCTGAACACCGGGGAGCTGTTTTTT.

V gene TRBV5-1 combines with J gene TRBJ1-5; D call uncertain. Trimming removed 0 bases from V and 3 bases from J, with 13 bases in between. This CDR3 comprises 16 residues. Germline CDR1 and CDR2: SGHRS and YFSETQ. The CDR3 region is CASSLDEGGTNQPQHF. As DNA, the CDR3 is TGCGCCAGCAGCTTGGACGAGGGCGGTACCAATCAGCCCCAGCATTTT.

CDR3: CASSEQGAVNEQFF. CDR3 nucleotides: TGTGCCAGCAGTGAACAGGGGGCCGTAAATGAGCAGTTCTTC. This sequence joins TRBV6-4 and TRBJ2-1; 9 bases align to TRBD1. Losses at the gene ends were 3 bases for V and 7 bases for J; bases not matched to a gene: 4. CDR3 length equals 14 residues. CDR1 and CDR2 from the germline V gene are MRHNA and SNTAGT.